This TCR beta chain stems from a study of T cell responses to AZD1222 COVID-19 vaccine. Method: immunoSEQ multiplex PCR; TCRdb's copy keeps in-frame clones and lacks some. The table records roughly 140,000 clones, around nine tenths of them present only once. The CDR3 contains 14 residues. Trimming stripped 4 bases from V and 6 bases from J, with 16 bases between. Germline CDR1 is SGHAT and CDR2 is FQNNGV. Sequencing used peripheral blood, obtained on day 0 of AZD1222 vaccination. The rearrangement links TRBV11-2 to TRBJ2-7, with D possibly matching TRBD1 (6 bases). This sequence originates from an adult in good health. This chain's CDR3 is CASSSRARTAEQYF. CDR3 nucleotides: TGTGCCAGCAGCTCCCGCGCCCGGACAGCCGAGCAGTACTTC.